This TCR beta chain comes out of a study (dated by TCRdb to the mid-2010s). Concerning the study at large: The study examined whether tumor-infiltrating Tregs in breast cancer are drawn from blood Tregs or arise in situ by conversion from other CD4+ T cell subsets.

Full-length TCR variable regions were amplified by 5' RACE PCR with constant-region reverse primers, and semi-nested PCR with Nested Universal Primer A was subsequently performed. Using the ReliaPrep RNA Cell Miniprep System, total RNA was extracted, and the SMARTer RACE 5'/3' Kit was then used to reverse transcribe the RNA into 5'RACE-ready cDNA. Full-length TCR alpha and beta libraries were barcoded with multiplex adaptors and sequenced on an Illumina MiSeq. Under the source paper's analysis protocol: For each of nine subset-tissue groups, sequencing data from the five patients were combined, and the groups were compared by unsupervised clustering of TCR gene usage. Repertoire similarity was calculated with the Morisita-Horn index, weighting shared sequences by their contribution to each repertoire. TCRdb reprocessed the public reads (quality trimming at Q25 with fastp, clone calling with MiXCR) and kept in-frame beta chains. All rows with the same CDR3 protein become a single entry with the most common DNA and genes. The V and J calls and clone size are TCRdb's, not the authors'. Recorded for this sample are around 30,000 distinct CDR3 sequences; under 30% of them occurred a single time. Together, the top ten hold roughly 4% of the sample.

This clonotype has ten or more counts. Its antigen remains unidentified. Per-base quality was not reported, and no clone a single base away is much larger than it. The junction shows trimming of 3 bases on V and 5 bases on J, and the gene matches do not reach 14 bases of it. The CDR3 runs 17 residues from the cysteine to the phenylalanine. Just the 51-base CDR3 DNA is kept, in frame starting at base 1. CDR1 and CDR2 are drawn from the germline V gene: MGHRA, YSYEKL. General conclusions and limits of the study: Tumor memory CD4+ T cell TCR gene usage was found to cluster with blood and lymph node memory CD4+ cells and with lymph node naive CD4+ cells. The greatest overlap of tumor-infiltrating Treg TCR alpha and beta sequences was with tumor naive CD4+ T cells, followed next by blood naive CD4+ T cells. Rather than covering whole repertoires, validation in the larger cohort was restricted to a single TCR beta V-J rearrangement.

The Miltenyi Naive CD4+ T Cell Isolation kit was used to purify naive CD4+ T cells, and Tregs were depleted with CD25 microbeads. Tregs, naive and memory CD4+ T cells from tumor, blood and ipsilateral draining lymph nodes of about five breast cancer patients underwent full-length TCR alpha and beta sequencing. Tumor tissue and lymph nodes obtained by ipsilateral axillary dissection were perfused with PBS, cut into small pieces and digested using collagenase I and hyaluronidase. Ficoll density gradient centrifugation was used to isolate mononuclear cells from lymph nodes or from approximately 50 ml of peripheral blood. FACS confirmed that the sorted cell populations were more than 90% pure.

The sequenced sample was naive CD4+ T cells sorted from a lymph node. The sample's cell subset or site label, decoded: naive CD4+ T cells, CD4+CD45RA+CD25-. The sequence came from a female donor with breast cancer. In this chain, TRBV4-1 is recombined with TRBJ2-5, with 8 middle bases fitting TRBD2. The CDR3 corresponds to CASSQILAGGLGETQYF. The DNA sequence is TGCGCCAGCAGCCAGATCCTAGCGGGCGGATTAGGGGAGACCCAGTACTTC.